This entry is about one TCR beta chain. Its specificity is unknown. This may arise from a read error, as a much more abundant clone is one base away. TCRdb reprocessed the multiplex PCR reads via MiXCR and lists one record per CDR3 protein. Counted here are under 70,000 distinct CDR3 sequences, around two fifths occurring once; the ten biggest clones make up almost 8.5%. The data were taken from a study of breast tumors, draining lymph nodes, adjacent tissues. Study-level points and caveats: Tumor repertoires ranked between lymph nodes and nontumor tissue in diversity, with V and J gene preferences. Tumor and nontumor repertoires were significantly more similar in luminal-like than in basal-like breast cancer. Findings are consistent with lymph node origin and intratumoral expansion of most tumor T cells.

Trimming took 8 bases from V and 5 from J, leaving 9 bases between them. Looked up from germline, CDR1 is MDHEN and CDR2 is SYDVKM. This CDR3 contains 11 residues. Sequenced sample: breast tumor tissue. This receptor was identified in a female donor with breast cancer. Some clones in this sample may be carry-over from other donors' samples. The V gene is TRBV28, the J gene TRBJ1-2; tentatively, D is TRBD1 (6 bases). The CDR3 is CASGTGYGYTF. The CDR3 DNA reads as TGTGCCAGCGGTACAGGGTATGGCTACACCTTC.